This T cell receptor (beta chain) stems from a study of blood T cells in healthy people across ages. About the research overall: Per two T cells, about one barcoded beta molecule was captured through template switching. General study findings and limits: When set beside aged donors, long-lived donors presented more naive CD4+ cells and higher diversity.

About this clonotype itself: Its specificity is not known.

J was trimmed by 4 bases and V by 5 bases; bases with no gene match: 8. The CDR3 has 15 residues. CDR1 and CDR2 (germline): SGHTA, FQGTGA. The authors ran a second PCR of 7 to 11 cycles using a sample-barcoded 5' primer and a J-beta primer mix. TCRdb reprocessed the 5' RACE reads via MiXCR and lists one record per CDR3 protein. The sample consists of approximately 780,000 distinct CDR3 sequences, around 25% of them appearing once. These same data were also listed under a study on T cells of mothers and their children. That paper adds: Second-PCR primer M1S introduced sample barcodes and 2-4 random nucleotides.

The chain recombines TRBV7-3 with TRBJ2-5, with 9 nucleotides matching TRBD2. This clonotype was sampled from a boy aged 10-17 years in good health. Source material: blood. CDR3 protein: CASSPSGGLGETQYF. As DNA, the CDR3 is TGTGCCAGCAGCCCGAGCGGGGGGCTTGGAGAGACCCAGTACTTC.